Following are 17 T cell receptor beta chains from one sample sequenced in a study of beta chain features in type 1 diabetes. The investigators reverse transcribed all of the isolated RNA, so they sequenced expressed TCRB transcripts. Clones were read by immunoSEQ multiplex PCR, and TCRdb kept only the in-frame ones, dropping some. This table holds 350,000 to 450,000 clones, approximately 15% found once. Specimen: naive CD4+ T cells from blood. The receptor set was obtained from a woman aged 18-29 years in good health.

The rearrangement links TRBV5-4 to TRBJ1-1; 7 bases are a match to TRBD1. Germline V CDR1 and CDR2: SGHNT, YYREEE (reference sequence). This CDR3 is built from 13 residues. With 5 bases clipped from V and 7 bases from J, the junction kept 8 bases outside the gene matches. CDR3 nucleotides: TGTGCCAGCAGTCCGACAGGGACCTATGAAGCTTTCTTT. It yields the protein CASSPTGTYEAFF.

The chain has TRBV9 and TRBJ1-2; D remains unclear. The CDR3 runs 14 residues. V was cut by 0 bases and J by 1 base, with 7 bases left in between. CDR1 and CDR2 from the germline V gene are SGDLS and YYNGEE. For the CDR3, the DNA is TGTGCCAGCAGCGTAGAACATTTTAACTATGGCTACACCTTC. This gives the protein CASSVEHFNYGYTF.

This clone appeared a few times. The chain's CDR3 is CSDGQGSSYNEQFF. CDR3 bases: TGCAGCGACGGACAGGGGTCGAGCTACAATGAGCAGTTCTTC. The rearrangement joins TRBV29-1 to TRBJ2-1; 9 positions match TRBD1. Germline CDR1 SQVTM, CDR2 ANQGSEA. The CDR3 has 14 residues. After removal of 7 bases from V and 3 bases from J, the junction contained 7 bases not matched to a gene.

This clone has a handful of counts. The chain has TRBV28 and TRBJ2-1; the match to TRBD1 covers 9 bases. J gave up 0 bases and V 5 bases, and 5 bases lay outside the gene matches. The CDR3 sequence is 16 residues long. Looked up from germline, CDR1 is MDHEN and CDR2 is SYDVKM. CDR3 nucleotides: TGTGCCAGCAGTACAGGGGGCCTTAGCTCCTACAATGAGCAGTTCTTC. It yields the protein CASSTGGLSSYNEQFF.

Only a few counts were recorded for this clone. This chain links TRBV30 with TRBJ2-1, with TRBD1 matching over 9 bases. Per the germline V gene, CDR1 is GTSNPN and CDR2 is SVGIG (reference sequence). V was clipped by 0 bases and J by 7 bases; unmatched bases: 10. The CDR3 contains 16 residues. CDR3 coding DNA: TGTGCCTGGAGTGTGGGACAGGGCTTAGGGAAAAATGAGCAGTTCTTC. Translating it yields CAWSVGQGLGKNEQFF.

This clone was seen a few times. The J gene is TRBJ2-7, the V gene TRBV5-4; D possibly corresponds to TRBD2 (6 bases). The germline V gene has CDR1 SGHNT and CDR2 YYREEE (reference sequence). The CDR3 is 16 residues long. Deletions cut 0 bases from V and 1 base from J, with 14 bases between. The CDR3 DNA reads TGTGCCAGCAGCTTGGCCTGGCGGGAACGTTCCTACGAGCAGTACTTC. It is translated as CASSLAWRERSYEQYF.

V and J are TRBV6-5 and TRBJ1-1; TRBD1 might be the D (5 bases). The V gene's germline CDR1 is MNHEY and CDR2 SVGAGI. Trimming left V 8 bases short and J 4 bases short, with 5 bases between. The CDR3 contains 10 residues. The chain's CDR3 is CASGATEAFF. The CDR3 DNA is TGTGCCAGCGGGGCCACTGAAGCTTTCTTT.

Remarks on this clone: Other DNA sequences in this specimen translate into the identical CDR3. The chain joins TRBV29-1 to TRBJ2-5; 7 positions match TRBD1. V was pared by 4 bases and J by 2 bases, with 4 bases of the junction left unmatched. Germline loops: CDR1 SQVTM, CDR2 ANQGSEA. The CDR3 consists of 13 residues. In nucleotides, the CDR3 is TGCAGCGTTGGCCGGGACAGACAAGAGACCCAGTACTTC. Residues: CSVGRDRQETQYF.

The genes are TRBV11-2 and TRBJ2-2; maybe TRBD2 (5 bases). The ends were cut back, 4 bases at V and 8 bases at J, with 11 bases in the middle. Germline CDR1 is SGHAT and CDR2 is FQNNGV. The length of the CDR3 is 13 residues. CDR3 DNA sequence: TGTGCCAGCAGCTACCGGGGAATTGGGGAGCTGTTTTTT. Protein sequence: CASSYRGIGELFF.

The chain joins TRBV15 to TRBJ2-1; TRBD1 matches 8 bases. The J segment lost 9 bases and the V segment lost 0 bases, leaving 4 bases of the junction unmatched. Germline V gene data show CDR1 as LNHNV and CDR2 as YYDKDF (reference sequence). The length of the CDR3 is 14 residues. The CDR3 protein is CATSREAGGGEQFF. For the CDR3, the DNA is TGTGCCACCAGCAGAGAGGCAGGGGGCGGTGAGCAGTTCTTC.

This clone has a handful of counts. This chain joins TRBV7-2 and TRBJ1-2; 7 nucleotides match TRBD1. V was clipped by 5 bases and J by 0 bases; unmatched bases: 3. This CDR3 is 14 amino acids long. Germline V CDR1 and CDR2: SGHTA, FQGNSA. The chain's CDR3 is CASSRDSTNYGYTF. CDR3 nucleotides: TGTGCCAGCAGCAGGGACAGTACTAACTATGGCTACACCTTC.

This clone was counted between two and nine times. This chain connects TRBV29-1 to TRBJ2-7; no clear D gene. V lost 2 bases and J lost 1, with 9 bases in between. The CDR3 runs 13 residues. Germline values: CDR1 SQVTM, CDR2 ANQGSEA. For the CDR3, the DNA is TGCAGCGTTGAAATCGTGGAGTCCTACGAGCAGTACTTC. Translated: CSVEIVESYEQYF.

V and J are TRBV28 and TRBJ1-2; D may be TRBD1 (6 bases). The CDR3 is 14 amino acids. Looked up from germline, CDR1 is MDHEN and CDR2 is SYDVKM. With 3 bases removed from V and 4 bases from J, the gap between germline ends came to 12 bases. The CDR3 sequence is CASSFGGRGYGYTF. The CDR3 coding sequence is TGTGCCAGCAGTTTCGGGGGGCGCGGCTATGGCTACACCTTC.

The sample holds a few counts of this clone. The genes are TRBV7-9 and TRBJ2-3; D possibly corresponds to TRBD2 (6 bases). The germline V and J ends were trimmed by 5 bases and 2 bases, with 11 bases remaining between them. The CDR3 contains 14 residues. Germline CDR1 reads SEHNR; CDR2 reads FQNEAQ (reference sequence). CDR3 sequence: CASSVGTHTDTQYF. The CDR3 coding sequence is TGTGCCAGCAGCGTCGGGACTCACACAGATACGCAGTATTTT.

In nucleotides, the CDR3 is TGTGCCAGCAGCTTAGAGATCCAGGGAGAGACCCAGTACTTC. Protein: CASSLEIQGETQYF. The chain recombines TRBV7-9 with TRBJ2-5; D may be TRBD1 (5 bases). V was shortened by 1 base and J by 4 bases, with 10 bases between the two germline ends. The CDR3 loop spans 14 amino acids. CDR1 SEHNR and CDR2 FQNEAQ come from the germline V gene (reference sequence).

J is TRBJ2-1 and V is TRBV2; 8 bases match TRBD2. V was clipped by 7 bases and J by 12 bases; unmatched bases: 14. In germline, CDR1 is SNHLY, CDR2 FYNNEI. The CDR3 contains 14 residues. The chain's CDR3 is CASTVLAGTHGQFF. CDR3 coding DNA: TGTGCCAGCACGGTCCTAGCGGGCACCCATGGGCAGTTCTTC.

The chain combines TRBV9 with TRBJ2-3, with 7 bases identical to TRBD1. CDR3 length equals 16 residues. V shed 2 bases and J 1 base; nucleotides not matched to a gene: 7. In germline, CDR1 is SGDLS, CDR2 YYNGEE. The CDR3 spells CASSVTGAAGTDTQYF. The CDR3 nucleotides read TGTGCCAGCAGCGTTACAGGGGCCGCCGGCACAGATACGCAGTATTTT.